Listed below are T cell receptor beta chains from one sample, sequenced in a study of CXCR3-negative and CXCR3-positive naive CD8 T cells. TCRdb reprocessed the 5' RACE reads; each CDR3 protein has one entry and no DNA is given. Listed are about 130,000 distinct CDR3 sequences; around 0.62% falls within the top ten. The sequenced material came from naive CXCR3+ CD8+ T cells from blood. The source is a human donor in good health. Some clones in this sample may be carry-over from other donors' samples. CDR3s include the opening cysteine and the closing phenylalanine or tryptophan.

V gene	J gene	CDR3 protein
TRBV6-4	TRBJ1-2	CASRARTAPFYGYTF
TRBV5-1	TRBJ2-7	CASSPGRGLAYEQYF
TRBV7-3	TRBJ2-3	CASSLNGYGTDTQYF
TRBV20-1	TRBJ2-1	CSARKGVEQFF
TRBV7-6	TRBJ2-7	CASSPNRAYYEQYF
TRBV5-6	TRBJ2-2	CASSLVGTGRTGELFF
TRBV2	TRBJ1-5	CASSEASRASNQPQHF
TRBV21-1	TRBJ2-3	CASTKGGGCTDTQYF
TRBV2	TRBJ1-5	CASSQQGYNQPQHF
TRBV6-2/TRBV6-3	TRBJ2-7	CASSGPYEQYF
TRBV12-3/TRBV12-4	TRBJ1-1	CASIGAPNTEAFF
TRBV7-9	TRBJ2-1	CAVLLVNEQFF
TRBV25-1	TRBJ1-1	CASSEYSDIRDAFF
TRBV6-2/TRBV6-3	TRBJ1-5	CASSPDYRPQHF
TRBV7-9	TRBJ2-7	CASSLVDPPGFYEQYF
TRBV7-8	TRBJ1-5	CASSLGIIQPQHF
TRBV29-1	TRBJ1-5	CSVDAVGGLSNQPQHF
TRBV15	TRBJ2-7	CATSRTGGPSYEQYF